The entry below describes one T cell receptor beta chain. The source of the sample is a study of blood T cell repertoires in COVID-19. On the study more broadly: Sites in the United States, Italy and Spain provided acute and convalescent COVID-19 samples.

Only in-frame clones appear in the TCRdb table, and some are missing; sequencing was by immunoSEQ multiplex PCR. Seen here are 150,000 to 200,000 clones, 81% observed once, and the top ten hold 9.5% to 11%. V dropped 3 bases and J dropped 8; count of bases not matched to a gene: 9. Germline CDR1 SGHRS, CDR2 YFSETQ. CDR3 length equals 14 residues. The clonotype was recovered from a man aged 55 to 70 with active or convalescent COVID-19. This rearrangement joins TRBV5-1 to TRBJ2-7, with 9 bases identical to TRBD1. The sample comprised peripheral blood. The CDR3 coding sequence is TGCGCCAGCAGCTGGGACAGGGATGGGCGTCAGCAGTACTTC. Its protein product is CASSWDRDGRQQYF.